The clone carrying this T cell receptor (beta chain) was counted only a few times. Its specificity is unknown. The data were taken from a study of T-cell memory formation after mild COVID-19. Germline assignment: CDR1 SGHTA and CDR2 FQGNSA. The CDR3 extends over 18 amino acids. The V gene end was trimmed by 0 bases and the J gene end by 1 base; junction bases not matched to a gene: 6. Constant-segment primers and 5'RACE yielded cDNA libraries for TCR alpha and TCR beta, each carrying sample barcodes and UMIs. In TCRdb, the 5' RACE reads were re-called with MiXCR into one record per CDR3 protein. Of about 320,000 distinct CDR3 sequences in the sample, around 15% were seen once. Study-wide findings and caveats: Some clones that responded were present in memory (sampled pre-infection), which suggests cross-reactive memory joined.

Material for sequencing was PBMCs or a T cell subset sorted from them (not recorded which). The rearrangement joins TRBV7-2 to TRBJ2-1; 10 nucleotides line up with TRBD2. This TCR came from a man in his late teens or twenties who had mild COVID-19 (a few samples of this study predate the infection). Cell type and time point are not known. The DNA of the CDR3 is TGTGCCAGCAGCTTAGCTCCGGCTAGCGGGGGTTCCTACAATGAGCAGTTCTTC. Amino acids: CASSLAPASGGSYNEQFF.